The sequence of this TCR beta chain was determined in a study of blood T cell repertoires in COVID-19. Study information: Acute and convalescent COVID-19 samples came from the United States, Italy and Spain. In each case, the material was cDNA or gDNA derived from T cells, B-cell-depleted T cells, or PBMCs.

With V trimmed by 1 base and J by 5 bases, 3 bases remained unmatched. The CDR3 extends over 14 amino acids. Germline CDR1 and CDR2: SGHTA and FQGNSA. Assay used: immunoSEQ multiplex PCR; TCRdb lists only in-frame clones, some missing. The sample holds approximately 66,000 clones, over 80% seen once. The receptor comes from a human donor with active COVID-19. The donor label of this sample is uncertain. What was sequenced was peripheral blood. V and J are TRBV7-2 and TRBJ2-5; 8 bases agree with TRBD2. The CDR3 coding sequence is TGTGCCAGCAGCTTAGTCGGGAGGGGCGAGACCCAGTACTTC. As protein: CASSLVGRGETQYF.